The sample holds one count of the clone carrying this TCR beta chain. The antigen is undetermined. The CDR3 totals 15 residues. Germline trimming cut 11 bases from V and 0 bases from J; bases unmatched to any gene: 10. Per the germline V gene, CDR1 is MNHEY and CDR2 is SVGAGI. These data originate in a study of T cells in tuberculosis. Across the study: A South African cohort included IGRA-negative adolescents, latently infected IGRA-positive adolescents and adults with active tuberculosis. Points from the study as a whole: The TCR-beta difference was not significant; alpha differences partly reflected length. Active tuberculosis TCR-alpha repertoires lay closer to GMM-specific TCRs than IGRA-negative controls, suggesting clonal expansion. GEM motif frequencies gave over 55% accuracy; the GMM repertoire gave roughly 90%.

Noted time point: new active TB diagnosis, blood taken before or within 7 days of starting treatment. The assay was immunoSEQ multiplex PCR, and TCRdb's table has in-frame clones only and misses some. The sample contains tens of thousands of clones, around 92% of which appear only once. The source was PBMCs, collected at tuberculosis diagnosis. The chain has TRBV6-5 and TRBJ2-4; 7 bases map to TRBD1. The source is an adult with tuberculosis. Some clones in this sample may be carry-over from other donors' samples. CDR3 sequence (DNA): TGTGCCGTCATCCGTAGGGGGCTAGCCAAAAACATTCAGTACTTC. It yields the protein CAVIRRGLAKNIQYF.